The T cell receptor (beta chain) under discussion was sequenced for a study of T cells after yellow fever vaccination. Points from the study as a whole: Across the CD4 and CD8 compartments, a small share of clonotypes was present in both. Clones that expanded after primary vaccination mostly reappeared after the booster (96% CD4, approximately 87% CD8).

Synthesis of TCR cDNA relied on 5'RACE template switching, which attached a universal primer site and UMIs. TCRdb reprocessed the 5' RACE reads with MiXCR, giving one entry per CDR3 protein. The repertoire has about 320,000 distinct CDR3 sequences, roughly 10% of them found once; the top ten carry about 3.5%. As for this clonotype: Antigen specificity is unknown.

The germline V gene encodes CDR1 LGHNA and CDR2 YNFKEQ. The CDR3 spans 15 residues. With V trimmed by 0 bases and J by 2 bases, 2 bases remained unmatched. The chain couples TRBV4-2 to TRBJ1-2, with 8 bases lining up with TRBD1. The receptor was derived from a man younger than 30 who received the YFV17D yellow fever vaccine. Sequenced here: CD4+ T cells sorted from PBMCs, sampled 45 days after the yellow fever booster vaccination. CDR3 residues: CASSQEGTGNYGYTF. The CDR3 DNA follows: TGTGCCAGCAGCCAAGAGGGGACAGGAAACTATGGCTACACCTTC.